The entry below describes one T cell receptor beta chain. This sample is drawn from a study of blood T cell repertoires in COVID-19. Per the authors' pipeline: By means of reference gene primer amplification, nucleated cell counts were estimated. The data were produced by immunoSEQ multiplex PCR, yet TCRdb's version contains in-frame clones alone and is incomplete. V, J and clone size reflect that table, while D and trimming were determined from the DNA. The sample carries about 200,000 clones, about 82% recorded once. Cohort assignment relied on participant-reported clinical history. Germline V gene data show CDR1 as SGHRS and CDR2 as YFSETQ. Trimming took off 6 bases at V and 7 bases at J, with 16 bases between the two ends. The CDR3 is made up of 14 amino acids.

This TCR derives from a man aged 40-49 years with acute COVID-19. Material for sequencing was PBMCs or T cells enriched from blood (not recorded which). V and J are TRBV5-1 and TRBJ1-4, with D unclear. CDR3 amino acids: CASTPGRVGEKLFF. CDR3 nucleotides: TGCGCCAGCACCCCTGGTCGGGTTGGTGAAAAACTGTTTTTT.